The 18 T cell receptor beta chains in this list originate from one sample, sequenced in a study of T cell changes during pregnancy in multiple sclerosis. Profiling relied on immunoSEQ multiplex PCR, and the TCRdb table lists in-frame clones only, not all of them. The sample records tens of thousands of clones, around 90% being singletons. The specimen comprised CD4+ T cells from peripheral blood mononuclear cells, sampled in the second trimester of pregnancy. Every receptor here comes from a female donor with multiple sclerosis, enrolled in a pregnancy study.

The chain recombines TRBV5-4 with TRBJ2-2; possible D gene TRBD1, 5 bases. V was trimmed by 4 bases and J by 1 base, leaving 11 bases between them. This CDR3 has 15 residues. Germline V gene data show CDR1 as SGHNT and CDR2 as YYREEE (reference sequence). CDR3 sequence: CASSERQKNTGELFF. The CDR3 DNA reads as TGTGCCAGCAGCGAAAGACAGAAGAACACCGGGGAGCTGTTTTTT.

The genes are TRBV19 and TRBJ2-6; 9 bases line up with TRBD1. The junction had 6 bases not matched to a gene; V was cut back by 3 bases and J by 0 bases. The CDR3 runs 18 residues. Per the germline V gene, CDR1 is LNHDA and CDR2 is SQIVND (reference sequence). As DNA, the CDR3 is TGTGCCAGTAGTATTGCGGGACAGGGTTTCTCTGGGGCCAACGTCCTGACTTTC. It yields the protein CASSIAGQGFSGANVLTF.

Notes on this clone: The identical CDR3 is also encoded by other nucleotide sequences in the sample. J is TRBJ2-6 and V is TRBV19; D possibly corresponds to TRBD1 (5 bases). The CDR3 is 13 amino acids. Trimming removed 7 bases at V and 2 bases at J, with 6 bases between. The germline CDR1 and CDR2 sequences are LNHDA and SQIVND (reference sequence). CDR3 bases: TGTGCCAGTACAGGGACTGGGGCCAACGTCCTGACTTTC. It specifies CASTGTGANVLTF.

The rearrangement uses TRBV30 and TRBJ2-5; 8 nucleotides match TRBD1. CDR3 length: 13 amino acids. CDR1 and CDR2 (germline): GTSNPN, SVGIG (reference sequence). The V and J ends lost 1 base and 14 bases, in that order; junction bases with no gene match: 12. The CDR3 protein is CAWSAGQGQYQYF. The CDR3 DNA reads TGTGCCTGGAGTGCCGGACAGGGACAATACCAATACTTC.

The chain has TRBV29-1 and TRBJ1-4; perhaps TRBD1 as D (6 bases). Trimming cost V 6 bases and J 7 bases, with 15 bases left between them. Germline assignment: CDR1 SQVTM and CDR2 ANQGSEA. The CDR3 consists of 13 residues. The CDR3 reads CSVRGASSEKLFF. CDR3 nucleotides: TGCAGCGTGCGGGGGGCGTCCAGTGAAAAACTGTTTTTT.

This chain joins TRBV4-1 and TRBJ2-7; 14 nucleotides align to TRBD2. This CDR3 contains 17 residues. Unmatched junction bases numbered 10, after V lost 4 bases and J lost 5 bases. From germline, CDR1 is MGHRA and CDR2 YSYEKL. This CDR3 reads CASSPRLGTSGSHEQYF. CDR3 nucleotide sequence: TGCGCCAGCAGCCCCCGCCTCGGGACTAGCGGGAGCCACGAGCAGTACTTC.

The J gene is TRBJ1-2, the V gene TRBV19; TRBD1 matches at 9 bases. Germline trimming cut 5 bases from V and 7 bases from J; bases unmatched to any gene: 8. The CDR3 loop spans 14 amino acids. Germline assignment: CDR1 LNHDA and CDR2 SQIVND (reference sequence). CDR3 residues: CASSPSQGASGYTF. In DNA form, the CDR3 reads TGTGCCAGTAGTCCATCACAGGGGGCCAGTGGCTACACCTTC.

J is TRBJ2-4 and V is TRBV6-5, with D perhaps TRBD1 (5 bases). Germline V gene lookup returns CDR1 MNHEY and CDR2 SVGAGI. V lost 2 bases and J lost 11, with 19 bases in between. The CDR3 has 15 amino acids. In nucleotides, the CDR3 is TGTGCCAGCAGTTACGCCGGGTGGGGCTTAAGCGTTCAGTACTTC. Encoded protein: CASSYAGWGLSVQYF.

The chain combines TRBV4-1 with TRBJ2-5, with no clear D. This CDR3 is built from 12 residues. Germline CDR1 MGHRA, CDR2 YSYEKL. Trimming stripped 4 bases from V and 5 bases from J, with 8 bases between. CDR3 protein: CASSPNEETQYF. The CDR3 nucleotides read TGCGCCAGCAGCCCAAATGAGGAGACCCAGTACTTC.

V usage is TRBV28 and J usage is TRBJ2-1, with 11 bases lining up with TRBD1. The germline CDR1 and CDR2 sequences are MDHEN and SYDVKM. Trimming at V came to 6 bases and at J to 5 bases, leaving 3 bases not matched to a gene. The CDR3 runs 14 residues. CDR3 nucleotide sequence: TGTGCCAGCAGGCCGGGACAGGGGGACAATGAGCAGTTCTTC. Translating gives CASRPGQGDNEQFF.

The chain recombines TRBV19 with TRBJ2-3, with 7 bases matching TRBD2. The germline CDR1 and CDR2 sequences are LNHDA and SQIVND (reference sequence). The CDR3 contains 14 residues. V lost 8 bases and J lost 2; bases outside the gene matches: 7. CDR3 nucleotide sequence: TGTGCCAGTCGCCGGGACTATTCCACAGATACGCAGTATTTT. It translates to CASRRDYSTDTQYF. The entire variable domain, with the rest obtained from reference TRBV19 and TRBJ2-3, is as follows: DGGITQSPKYLFRKEGQNVTLSCEQNLNHDAMYWYRQDPGQGLRLIYYSQIVNDFQKGDIAEGYSVSREKKESFPLTVTSAQKNPTAFYLCASRRDYSTDTQYFGPGTRLTVL.

This chain joins TRBV9 and TRBJ2-2, with D possibly being TRBD1 (5 bases). Trimming pared 0 bases from V and 1 base from J, leaving 13 bases between. Germline CDR1 is SGDLS and CDR2 is YYNGEE. The CDR3 spans 17 residues. DNA of the CDR3: TGTGCCAGCAGCGTAGGCGTTCAGGGCGTGAACACCGGGGAGCTGTTTTTT. Protein product: CASSVGVQGVNTGELFF.

This clone was seen once. The V and J genes are TRBV27 and TRBJ2-2; D may be TRBD1 (5 bases). Trimming removed 6 bases at V and 1 base at J, with 9 bases between. This CDR3 has 14 residues. CDR1 is MNHEY, CDR2 SMNVEV, per germline (reference sequence). CDR3 sequence (DNA): TGTGCCAGCAGCCGACAGTGGAACACCGGGGAGCTGTTTTTT. Protein sequence: CASSRQWNTGELFF.

The rearrangement uses TRBV18 and TRBJ2-3; 14 bases are shared with TRBD2. Germline-derived CDR1 and CDR2 are KGHSH and LQKENI. The length of the CDR3 is 19 residues. Trimming took 0 bases from V and 5 from J; bases not matched to a gene: 10. CDR3 in amino acids: CASSPPYGTSGGAGDTQYF. The CDR3 nucleotides read TGTGCCAGCTCACCACCGTACGGGACTAGCGGGGGAGCCGGAGATACGCAGTATTTT.

The rearrangement uses TRBV10-3 and TRBJ2-1; no reliable D call. The CDR3 runs to 17 residues. Trimming took 3 bases from V and 0 from J, leaving 15 bases between them. Looked up from germline, CDR1 is ENHRY and CDR2 is SYGVKD. The CDR3 DNA reads as TGTGCCATCAGTGATTCGGTCGGCGGTAGCTCCTACAATGAGCAGTTCTTC. This translates into CAISDSVGGSSYNEQFF.

The rearrangement links TRBV6-4 to TRBJ2-1, with D hard to call. Trimming cost V 1 base and J 6 bases, with 7 bases left between them. CDR1 MRHNA and CDR2 SNTAGT come from the germline V gene. The length of the CDR3 is 13 residues. The CDR3 spells CASSDWPPNEQFF. The CDR3, as DNA: TGTGCCAGCAGTGACTGGCCCCCCAATGAGCAGTTCTTC.

The gene calls are TRBV4-1 and TRBJ2-2; TRBD1 agrees at 9 bases. CDR1 MGHRA and CDR2 YSYEKL come from the germline V gene. The CDR3 runs 17 residues. J lost 1 base, V lost 4 bases, and 7 bases had no gene match. As DNA, the CDR3 is TGCGCCAGCAGCCCTGCGCCGGGACAGGGGAACACCGGGGAGCTGTTTTTT. Protein product: CASSPAPGQGNTGELFF.

The gene calls are TRBV2 and TRBJ1-2, with D maybe TRBD1 (5 bases). The length of the CDR3 is 15 residues. Trimming took 8 bases from V and 8 from J, leaving 24 bases between them. Germline CDR1 reads SNHLY; CDR2 reads FYNNEI. The CDR3: CASHERQTLWGGYTF. The CDR3 nucleotides are TGTGCCAGCCACGAGAGACAGACCCTTTGGGGCGGCTACACCTTC.